The T cell receptor beta chain described here comes from a study of T cell repertoires in cytomegalovirus infection. The CDR3 runs 15 residues. The V gene end was trimmed by 5 bases and the J gene end by 3 bases; junction bases not matched to a gene: 9. CDR1 and CDR2 (germline): SGHVS, FNYEAQ. There are a few counts of this clonotype. Its target is not known. TCRdb re-derived calls from the reads in MiXCR, one entry per CDR3 protein. The data contain approximately 910,000 distinct CDR3 sequences, roughly 31% of them singletons. The V gene is TRBV7-6, the J gene TRBJ1-2; 7 nucleotides align to TRBD1. The TCR comes from a human donor in good health (CMV status not recorded). Some clones in this sample may be carry-over from other donors' samples. The material was cultured CD8+ T cells from PBMCs, obtained from culture after CMV antigen stimulation. CDR3 bases: TGTGCCAGCAGCCTAAGACAGGGAGTTGACTATGGCTACACCTTC. It yields the protein CASSLRQGVDYGYTF.